This paragraph covers one T cell receptor beta chain sequence. TCRdb's table, derived via immunoSEQ multiplex PCR, lists solely in-frame clones and lacks some. The table lists roughly 41,000 clones, over 75% of them singletons, with approximately 2% in the top ten. These data originate in a study of OX40 agonist ivuxolimab in advanced cancers. The receptor was isolated from an adult with an advanced solid tumor such as melanoma, head and neck, liver or kidney cancer. Sequencing was performed on CD4+ or CD8+ T cells sorted from blood, taken in a trial of the OX40 agonist ivuxolimab.

DNA of the CDR3: TGTGCCAGCAGTACCCATCGGGGTCGCACAGATACGCAGTATTTT. It codes for CASSTHRGRTDTQYF. The V and J genes are TRBV7-8 and TRBJ2-3; tentative D call: TRBD2 (5 bases). CDR1 and CDR2 from the germline V gene are SGHVS and FQNEAQ. V was pared by 6 bases and J by 1 base, with 14 bases between. The length of the CDR3 is 15 residues.